The clone carrying this TCR beta chain was counted only a few times. What it binds is unknown. In the same sample, other DNA sequences code for this CDR3. This sample was taken from a study of beta chain features in type 1 diabetes. CDR3 length: 12 residues. V gave up 1 base and J gave up 5 bases, with 5 bases separating them. The V gene's germline CDR1 is LNHDA and CDR2 SQIVND (reference sequence). Study-wide results and limits: It was among patients, rather than healthy donors, that naive, central memory and Treg TCRB repertoires appeared more similar.

The authors reverse transcribed all of the isolated RNA, so sequencing captured expressed TCRB transcripts. Produced via immunoSEQ multiplex PCR; TCRdb's table is partial and in-frame only. The table has under 350,000 clones, under 8.5% seen once. Markers CD45RO/CCR7/CD25/CD127/CD95/CD27 served to sort CD4+ naive, central memory, regulatory and stem cell-like memory cells. Purity (above 98%) was reached by all sorted populations. The chain has TRBV19 and TRBJ2-5, with D uncertain. Sequenced input: central memory CD4+ T cells from blood. The sequence was obtained from a woman between 18 and 30 years old in good health. CDR3 DNA: TGTGCCAGTAGTATAGGGAGTGAGACCCAGTACTTC. It yields the protein CASSIGSETQYF.